The source of this TCR beta chain is a study of shared clonotypes between healthy human individuals. Study-wide context: Each donor had three CD4 naive, three CD4 memory, two CD8 naive and one CD8 memory plate.

This CDR3 is 15 amino acids long. Trimming stripped 4 bases from V and 2 bases from J, with 15 bases between. CDR1 and CDR2 (germline): LNHDA, SQIVND (reference sequence). Profiling relied on immunoSEQ multiplex PCR, and the TCRdb table lists in-frame clones only, not all of them. The data hold 550,000 to 750,000 clones, with just under 97% observed a single time. Broader study findings: The low donor count limited represented genetic and exposure-history diversity. Naive subsets usually exceeded memory subsets in estimated richness.

With regard to this clone: The target antigen is unknown.

CD45RO negativity and positive selection for CCR7 defined naive CD8 cells, a population that excluded terminally differentiated effector memory CD45RA+ cells. This chain links TRBV19 with TRBJ2-7, with TRBD2 as a possible D gene (6 bases). The sequence came from a woman aged 25 to 39 in good health. The material sequenced was naive CD8+ T cells sorted from blood. The CDR3 DNA reads as TGTGCCAGTAGTAACCAACTAGCCGACACCTACGAGCAGTACTTC. Translating it yields CASSNQLADTYEQYF.